The 9 T cell receptor beta chains presented below share a single source sample, sequenced in a study of shared clonotypes between healthy human individuals. Naive CD8 isolation took CD45RO-negative cells positively selected for CCR7 and excluded terminally differentiated effector memory CD45RA+ cells. Produced via immunoSEQ multiplex PCR; TCRdb's table is partial and in-frame only. Of more than 2 million clones listed, about 93% are singletons. The sample was naive CD8+ T cells from PBMCs. The receptors shown here come from a man younger than 30 in good health. Some clones in this sample may be carry-over from other donors' samples.

The chain links TRBV11-2 to TRBJ2-7, with D perhaps TRBD1 or TRBD2 (5 bases each). V gave up 5 bases and J gave up 4 bases, with 18 bases separating them. The germline V gene encodes CDR1 SGHAT and CDR2 FQNNGV. The CDR3 is made up of 15 amino acids. The CDR3 region has the DNA TGTGCCAGCAGCAGAGGCCGGGGCCCCGGGTACGAGCAGTACTTC. Residues: CASSRGRGPGYEQYF.

The chain recombines TRBV2 with TRBJ2-1; 7 nucleotides agree with TRBD1. Trimming removed 8 bases from V and 0 bases from J; junction bases left unmatched: 13. Germline CDR1 and CDR2: SNHLY and FYNNEI. The CDR3 covers 17 residues. The CDR3 DNA is TGTGCCAGCTACGGGACAGCCGAACTCAGCTCCTACAATGAGCAGTTCTTC. Protein: CASYGTAELSSYNEQFF.

The rearrangement joins TRBV7-6 to TRBJ2-7; 9 bases map to TRBD2. CDR1 SGHVS and CDR2 FNYEAQ come from the germline V gene. This CDR3 is 15 amino acids long. The V segment lost 2 bases and the J segment 7 bases; nucleotides outside the gene matches: 9. CDR3 residues: CASSLRPGLAGEQYF. The DNA for the CDR3 is TGTGCCAGCAGCTTACGCCCGGGACTAGCCGGAGAGCAGTACTTC.

V is TRBV7-6 and J is TRBJ2-7; tentatively, D is TRBD1 (6 bases). Trimming removed 5 bases at V and 2 bases at J, with 16 bases between. Germline values: CDR1 SGHVS, CDR2 FNYEAQ. This CDR3 comprises 15 residues. The CDR3 DNA reads TGTGCCAGCAGCCCCCGGGACAAGGGAGCCTACGAGCAGTACTTC. Its protein product is CASSPRDKGAYEQYF.

This sequence joins TRBV6-1 and TRBJ1-2; D ambiguous. V lost 11 bases and J lost 7, with 17 bases in between. The germline V gene encodes CDR1 MNHNS and CDR2 SASEGT. CDR3 length equals 12 residues. CDR3 DNA sequence: TGTGCCTGTACATCCGGACTCGTTGGCTACACCTTC. It codes for CACTSGLVGYTF.

CDR3 sequence reads: CASNSGILSNQPQHF. In DNA form, the CDR3 reads TGTGCCAGTAACTCCGGGATTCTTAGCAATCAGCCCCAGCATTTT. The V and J genes are TRBV2 and TRBJ1-5, with D hard to call. The CDR3 is 15 amino acids. Between the trimmed V and J ends, which lost 9 bases and 0 bases, there was a span of 15 bases. Germline V gives CDR1 SNHLY, CDR2 FYNNEI.

This chain links TRBV5-5 with TRBJ2-2; 7 bases line up with TRBD1. V was pared by 4 bases and J by 1 base, with 1 base of the junction left unmatched. From germline, CDR1 is SGHKS and CDR2 YYEKEE (reference sequence). There are 14 residues in the CDR3. The DNA of the CDR3 is TGTGCCAGCAGCCGGACAGGGAACACCGGGGAGCTGTTTTTT. Translation gives CASSRTGNTGELFF.

The chain combines TRBV5-5 with TRBJ1-1, with a weak D call TRBD1 (6 bases). The germline CDR1 and CDR2 sequences are SGHKS and YYEKEE (reference sequence). Trimming removed 4 bases from V and 1 base from J, with 8 bases in between. CDR3 length: 13 amino acids. The DNA of the CDR3 is TGTGCCAGCAGCGCGGACAGGAACACTGAAGCTTTCTTT. It is translated as CASSADRNTEAFF.

The rearrangement uses TRBV4-1 and TRBJ1-1, with unresolved D. The germline gives CDR1 MGHRA, CDR2 YSYEKL. The CDR3 runs 14 residues. The V and J ends lost 0 bases and 11 bases respectively, with 16 bases between them. CDR3 nucleotide sequence: TGCGCCAGCAGCCAAGATAGCGAGGAACCTCAGGCTTTCTTT. It is translated as CASSQDSEEPQAFF.